These 27 T cell receptor beta chains were all obtained from the same sample, sequenced in a study of T cell changes during pregnancy in multiple sclerosis. The assay was immunoSEQ multiplex PCR, and TCRdb's table has in-frame clones only and misses some. Found here are just under 80,000 clones, approximately 92% of them singletons; the top ten hold approximately 1%. Sequences were derived from peripheral blood, sampled in the first trimester of pregnancy. The receptors stem from a female donor with multiple sclerosis, enrolled in a pregnancy study.

V and J are TRBV5-1 and TRBJ2-3; 9 nucleotides line up with TRBD1. The CDR3 covers 17 residues. Trimming removed 2 bases from V and 1 base from J; junction bases left unmatched: 8. Germline lookup yields CDR1 SGHRS and CDR2 YFSETQ. The CDR3 DNA reads TGCGCCAGCAGCTTAAAAACAGGGGGCGTAGGCACAGATACGCAGTATTTT. This encodes CASSLKTGGVGTDTQYF.

The rearrangement links TRBV5-1 to TRBJ1-1; D is perhaps TRBD1 (5 bases). The CDR3 runs 13 residues. Trimming removed 0 bases from V and 8 bases from J, with 11 bases in between. The germline V gene encodes CDR1 SGHRS and CDR2 YFSETQ. The CDR3 nucleotides are TGCGCCAGCAGCTTGGTGGAGGGGTCCGAAGCTTTCTTT. Amino acids: CASSLVEGSEAFF.

The chain couples TRBV30 to TRBJ1-2; TRBD1 aligns across 9 bases. J was trimmed by 2 bases and V by 7 bases; bases with no gene match: 8. Per germline, CDR1 GTSNPN and CDR2 SVGIG (reference sequence). The CDR3 sequence is 14 residues long. CDR3 in DNA: TGTGCCTCCCGACAGGGGGGCCCGAACTATGGCTACACCTTC. Amino acid sequence: CASRQGGPNYGYTF.

This chain links TRBV5-5 with TRBJ2-7, with 13 positions matching TRBD2. The germline gives CDR1 SGHKS, CDR2 YYEKEE (reference sequence). V shed 4 bases, J shed 2 bases, and the junction held 9 bases outside the gene matches. The CDR3 sequence is 17 residues long. The CDR3 here is CASSLRTSGGSPYEQYF. CDR3 coding DNA: TGTGCCAGCAGCCTGCGGACTAGCGGGGGCTCACCCTACGAGCAGTACTTC.

The sample holds one count of this clone. This chain links TRBV15 with TRBJ1-5, with D possibly being TRBD1 (5 bases). Germline lookup yields CDR1 LNHNV and CDR2 YYDKDF (reference sequence). The length of the CDR3 is 14 residues. V was cut by 4 bases and J by 0 bases, with 7 bases left in between. CDR3 region: CATSNRYSNQPQHF. The CDR3, as DNA: TGTGCCACCAGCAACAGGTATAGCAATCAGCCCCAGCATTTT.

The chain recombines TRBV9 with TRBJ2-3; a possible D gene is TRBD2 (5 bases). This CDR3 contains 15 residues. Deletions cut 0 bases from V and 2 bases from J, with 10 bases between. Germline CDR1 SGDLS, CDR2 YYNGEE. The CDR3 region is CASSVEAGLTDTQYF. CDR3 coding DNA: TGTGCCAGCAGCGTAGAGGCGGGCCTCACAGATACGCAGTATTTT.

J is TRBJ1-2 and V is TRBV4-1; 8 nucleotides line up with TRBD1. The V gene's germline CDR1 is MGHRA and CDR2 YSYEKL. V dropped 1 base and J dropped 9; count of bases not matched to a gene: 7. This CDR3 region has 14 residues. Written as DNA, the CDR3 is TGCGCCAGCAGCCAAGTTCCAGGACAGGGTAGCTACACCTTC. Translated: CASSQVPGQGSYTF.

This chain links TRBV2 with TRBJ1-1; TRBD1 might be the D (6 bases). The CDR3 is 15 residues long. Deletions cut 8 bases from V and 3 bases from J, with 19 bases between. Germline CDR1 and CDR2: SNHLY and FYNNEI. The CDR3 DNA is TGTGCCAGCCCTGACAGGCGGCTTGGGGACACTGAAGCTTTCTTT. The encoded protein is CASPDRRLGDTEAFF.

V and J are TRBV14 and TRBJ1-1; unclear D gene. V shed 5 bases and J shed 5 bases, with 21 bases lying between them. This CDR3 has 16 amino acids. Germline V CDR1 and CDR2: SGHDN, FVKESK. The chain's CDR3 is CASSSLEAGRVTEAFF. The CDR3 DNA is TGTGCCAGCAGCAGCCTCGAGGCGGGCCGGGTTACTGAAGCTTTCTTT.

The chain couples TRBV21-1 to TRBJ1-4; TRBD1 is the table's D call and was not checked against the DNA. TRBV21-1 corresponds to a pseudogene. The CDR3 extends over 14 amino acids. The CDR3: CASSKPGFEEKLFF. CDR3 nucleotides: TGTGCCAGCAGCAAACCAGGGTTCGAAGAAAAACTGTTTTTT.

This clone was observed a handful of times. This chain uses TRBV2 with TRBJ1-5; TRBD1 might be the D (6 bases). Per germline, CDR1 SNHLY and CDR2 FYNNEI. This CDR3 has 14 residues. V was trimmed by 3 bases and J by 1 base, leaving 7 bases between them. The CDR3 spells CASSDRGSNQPQHF. CDR3 sequence (DNA): TGTGCCAGCAGTGACAGGGGAAGCAATCAGCCCCAGCATTTT.

The chain joins TRBV18 to TRBJ2-3; 9 bases agree with TRBD1. CDR1 KGHSH and CDR2 LQKENI come from the germline V gene. After removal of 6 bases from V and 5 bases from J, the junction contained 6 bases not matched to a gene. CDR3 length: 14 amino acids. The CDR3 DNA is TGTGCCAGCTCCCTACAGGGGGCTGGAGATACGCAGTATTTT. This codes for CASSLQGAGDTQYF.

The chain couples TRBV7-9 to TRBJ2-7; tentative D call: TRBD1 (5 bases). The V gene's germline CDR1 is SEHNR and CDR2 FQNEAQ (reference sequence). This CDR3 is built from 14 residues. The ends were cut back, 1 base at V and 1 base at J, with 8 bases in the middle. CDR3 residues: CASSLGGESYEQYF. CDR3 DNA sequence: TGTGCCAGCAGCTTAGGGGGCGAATCCTACGAGCAGTACTTC.

DNA for the CDR3: TGTGCCAGCAGCTTGACAGCTAACACTGAAGCTTTCTTT. Translating gives CASSLTANTEAFF. This sequence joins TRBV6-5 and TRBJ1-1; a possible D gene is TRBD1 (5 bases). The germline V gene has CDR1 MNHEY and CDR2 SVGAGI. Trimming removed 6 bases at V and 2 bases at J, with 10 bases between. The CDR3 has 13 residues.

This sequence joins TRBV6-5 and TRBJ2-7, with D possibly being TRBD1 (6 bases). Trimming removed 3 bases from V and 6 bases from J, with 15 bases in between. CDR3 size: 14 residues. Germline V gene data show CDR1 as MNHEY and CDR2 as SVGAGI. The CDR3 DNA reads TGTGCCAGCAGTTATCTTACTGGGGGCGGCGAGCAGTACTTC. It translates to CASSYLTGGGEQYF.

The rearrangement links TRBV7-9 to TRBJ2-6; maybe TRBD2 (7 bases). Trimming left V 2 bases short and J 2 bases short, with 19 bases between. Germline CDR1 SEHNR, CDR2 FQNEAQ (reference sequence). The CDR3 runs to 19 residues. CDR3 bases: TGTGCCAGCAGCTTACGGAGGGGGGGGGAAGCAGCTGGGGCCAACGTCCTGACTTTC. Its translation is CASSLRRGGEAAGANVLTF.

The chain combines TRBV5-5 with TRBJ2-1, with 8 bases matching TRBD2. Germline assignment: CDR1 SGHKS and CDR2 YYEKEE (reference sequence). This CDR3 is built from 14 residues. V shed 5 bases, J shed 4 bases, and the junction held 5 bases outside the gene matches. CDR3 nucleotides: TGTGCCAGCAGTTTTACTAGCGGTTACAATGAGCAGTTCTTC. Translation: CASSFTSGYNEQFF.

This chain joins TRBV10-3 and TRBJ2-2; TRBD1 matches at 11 bases. The V gene end was trimmed by 3 bases and the J gene end by 7 bases; junction bases not matched to a gene: 4. This CDR3 is 15 amino acids long. Germline V gene sequence: CDR1 ENHRY, CDR2 SYGVKD. The CDR3 reads CAISEGQGAGGELFF. CDR3 DNA sequence: TGTGCCATCAGTGAAGGACAGGGGGCCGGCGGGGAGCTGTTTTTT.

The chain recombines TRBV6-5 with TRBJ1-2; D call uncertain. Germline loops: CDR1 MNHEY, CDR2 SVGAGI. CDR3 length equals 12 residues. V lost 6 bases and J 4 bases, leaving 9 bases between the germline ends. CDR3 loop: CASRQHLYGYTF. The CDR3 DNA is TGTGCCAGCAGACAGCACCTCTATGGCTACACCTTC.

The chain employs TRBV21-1 and TRBJ2-7; the listed D gene, TRBD2, was not tested against the DNA. TRBV21-1 is classified as a pseudogene. The CDR3 is 12 amino acids. CDR3 in amino acids: CASSTSSYEQYF. The CDR3 DNA sequence: TGTGCCAGCAGCACGAGCTCCTACGAGCAGTACTTC.

This chain uses TRBV15 with TRBJ1-2, with D possibly matching TRBD1 (6 bases). Trimming left V 5 bases short and J 4 bases short, with 23 bases between. The CDR3 runs 17 residues. Per the germline V gene, CDR1 is LNHNV and CDR2 is YYDKDF (reference sequence). The CDR3 sequence is CATSPTLRDTPFYGYTF. The CDR3 bases are TGTGCCACCAGCCCTACCCTCCGGGACACCCCTTTCTATGGCTACACCTTC.

The chain links TRBV7-3 to TRBJ2-1, with TRBD1 identical over 8 bases. This CDR3 spans 16 amino acids. The trim removed 3 bases at V and 2 bases at J, leaving 6 bases unmatched. Germline CDR1 and CDR2: SGHTA and FQGTGA. The CDR3 DNA follows: TGTGCCAGCAGCTTCTCGCGACAGGGGCCCTACAATGAGCAGTTCTTC. This codes for CASSFSRQGPYNEQFF.

The chain carries TRBV5-1 and TRBJ1-5; a weak D match, TRBD1 (6 bases). The CDR3 has 13 amino acids. Germline values: CDR1 SGHRS, CDR2 YFSETQ. V gave up 6 bases and J gave up 7 bases, with 14 bases separating them. The CDR3 here is CASTQGKRQPQHF. In DNA, the CDR3 is TGCGCCAGCACCCAGGGGAAGCGACAGCCCCAGCATTTT.

The gene calls are TRBV27 and TRBJ2-7; D not certain. V gave up 3 bases and J gave up 3 bases, with 3 bases separating them. The CDR3 is 11 amino acids. Germline-derived CDR1 and CDR2 are MNHEY and SMNVEV (reference sequence). DNA of the CDR3: TGTGCCAGCAGTTTCAGCTACGAGCAGTACTTC. It is translated as CASSFSYEQYF.

This clone came up once. The CDR3 region is CASSETGEGSYQPQHF. The CDR3, as DNA: TGTGCCAGCAGTGAGACAGGGGAGGGGAGCTATCAGCCCCAGCATTTT. The rearrangement uses TRBV28 and TRBJ1-5; 8 nucleotides match TRBD1. This CDR3 comprises 16 residues. In germline, CDR1 is MDHEN, CDR2 SYDVKM. After removal of 5 bases from V and 5 bases from J, the junction contained 11 bases not matched to a gene.

This sequence joins TRBV11-2 and TRBJ1-6; D not certain. Trimming removed 1 base from V and 7 bases from J, with 8 bases in between. The germline V gene encodes CDR1 SGHAT and CDR2 FQNNGV. This CDR3 comprises 14 residues. The CDR3, as DNA: TGTGCCAGCAGCTTAGCTGGGGAGAATTCACCCCTCCACTTT. This sequence encodes CASSLAGENSPLHF.

The V and J genes are TRBV11-3 and TRBJ2-5; possible D gene TRBD1, 5 bases. Trimming cost V 5 bases and J 5 bases, with 18 bases left between them. Germline CDR1 reads SGHNT; CDR2 reads YENEEA. There are 15 residues in the CDR3. The CDR3 here is CASSIRRVGLETQYF. CDR3 bases: TGTGCCAGCAGCATACGCCGGGTGGGGCTGGAGACCCAGTACTTC. The whole variable domain, remainder taken from reference TRBV11-3 and TRBJ2-5, is EAGVVQSPRYKIIEKKQPVAFWCNPISGHNTLYWYLQNLGQGPELLIRYENEEAVDDSQLPKDRFSAERLKGVDSTLKIQPAELGDSAVYLCASSIRRVGLETQYFGPGTRLLVL.